This is a list of T cell receptor beta chains from one sample in a study of T cell changes during pregnancy in multiple sclerosis. Only in-frame clones appear in the TCRdb table, and some are missing; sequencing was by immunoSEQ multiplex PCR. The sample lists tens of thousands of clones; approximately 90% were seen once. This specimen was CD8+ T cells from peripheral blood mononuclear cells, taken in the third trimester of pregnancy. The receptors here all came from a female donor with multiple sclerosis, enrolled in a pregnancy study. Each CDR3 is given with its conserved first and last residue. D genes are given only for firm matches. Some rows mark clone size as missing; the rest say once, few, many or name a class of expanded clone.

TRBD2,TRBV2,-,TRBJ2-1,CASVRLAGGRSNEQFF,TGTGCCAGCGTTCGACTAGCGGGGGGGCGCAGCAATGAGCAGTTCTTC
-,TRBV15,few,TRBJ2-1,CATSRGGGSYNEQFF,TGTGCCACCAGCAGAGGGGGCGGCTCCTACAATGAGCAGTTCTTC
TRBD1,TRBV7-9,-,TRBJ2-1,CASSLVAGGSEQFF,TGTGCCAGCAGCTTAGTCGCAGGGGGAAGTGAGCAGTTCTTC
TRBD1,TRBV30,few,TRBJ1-3,CAWGQGIGNTIYF,TGTGCCTGGGGACAGGGGATTGGAAACACCATATATTTT
TRBD1,TRBV27,-,TRBJ2-7,CASSPTGASDEQYF,TGTGCCAGCAGCCCGACAGGGGCCTCCGACGAGCAGTACTTC
-,TRBV6-5,-,TRBJ2-1,CASSYSAGDIGNEQFF,TGTGCCAGCAGTTACTCAGCAGGGGACATAGGCAATGAGCAGTTCTTC
TRBD2,TRBV28,-,TRBJ2-3,CASSLLAGADTQYF,TGTGCCAGCAGTTTGCTAGCGGGGGCAGATACGCAGTATTTT
TRBD1,TRBV9,once,TRBJ1-1,CASSLGQGPEAFF,TGTGCCAGCAGCCTAGGACAGGGCCCTGAAGCTTTCTTT
-,TRBV5-4,-,TRBJ1-1,CASSPRGWNTEAFF,TGTGCCAGCAGCCCGAGGGGGTGGAACACTGAAGCTTTCTTT
-,TRBV27,-,TRBJ1-2,CASSFHPVKSGYTF,TGTGCCAGCAGTTTTCACCCGGTCAAGTCTGGCTACACCTTC
TRBD1,TRBV4-3,-,TRBJ2-1,CASSQDFAGGYNEQFF,TGCGCCAGCAGCCAAGATTTTGCAGGGGGCTACAATGAGCAGTTCTTC
-,TRBV11-2,-,TRBJ1-6,CASSLVGEGGNSPLHF,TGTGCCAGCAGCTTAGTGGGGGAGGGAGGCAATTCACCCCTCCACTTT
TRBD1,TRBV27,-,TRBJ1-3,CASRFSGGPGNTIYF,TGTGCCAGCAGATTTTCAGGGGGGCCTGGAAACACCATATATTTT
-,TRBV10-3,-,TRBJ1-1,CAISLKRVANTEAFF,TGTGCCATCAGCCTAAAGAGGGTAGCGAACACTGAAGCTTTCTTT
-,TRBV27,-,TRBJ2-7,CASSPLGKGYEQYF,TGTGCCAGCAGTCCCCTAGGCAAGGGGTACGAGCAGTACTTC
TRBD1,TRBV19,-,TRBJ2-2,CASSFGPGTGYTGELFF,TGTGCCAGTAGTTTTGGGCCAGGGACAGGTTACACCGGGGAGCTGTTTTTT
-,TRBV6-4,-,TRBJ2-3,CASSDSIGADTQYF,TGTGCCAGCAGTGACTCGATAGGGGCAGATACGCAGTATTTT
-,TRBV4-2,-,TRBJ2-7,CASSQELHGRYEQYF,TGTGCCAGCAGCCAAGAGTTGCATGGCCGCTACGAGCAGTACTTC
-,TRBV6-5,-,TRBJ1-1,CASNVGGENTEAFF,TGTGCCAGCAACGTCGGAGGGGAAAACACTGAAGCTTTCTTT
TRBD1,TRBV7-2,-,TRBJ1-1,CASSDWGTAEAFF,TGTGCCAGCAGCGACTGGGGGACAGCTGAAGCTTTCTTT
TRBD1,TRBV6-5,-,TRBJ1-3,CASSLQGASGNTIYF,TGTGCCAGCAGTCTGCAGGGGGCCTCTGGAAACACCATATATTTT
-,TRBV7-3,-,TRBJ1-1,CASSLKAPTGPNTEAFF,TGTGCCAGCAGCTTAAAGGCCCCGACAGGACCGAACACTGAAGCTTTCTTT
TRBD1,TRBV5-6,-,TRBJ1-6,CASSAWDRGHPPLHF,TGTGCCAGCAGCGCATGGGACAGGGGTCATCCACCCCTCCACTTT
-,TRBV19,-,TRBJ2-1,CASTTGDRNEQFF,TGTGCCAGTACCACGGGGGACCGTAATGAGCAGTTCTTC
TRBD1,TRBV2,-,TRBJ2-1,CASSEGPGQAAYNEQFF,TGTGCCAGCAGTGAAGGGCCGGGACAGGCAGCCTACAATGAGCAGTTCTTC
-,TRBV29-1,-,TRBJ1-1,CSVEEGAYTEAFF,TGCAGCGTTGAAGAGGGGGCCTACACTGAAGCTTTCTTT
-,TRBV4-1,-,TRBJ1-1,CASSPPSGFTEAFF,TGCGCCAGCAGCCCCCCCTCAGGGTTCACTGAAGCTTTCTTT
TRBD1,TRBV2,-,TRBJ1-4,CASKKGQNGEKLFF,TGTGCCAGTAAGAAGGGACAGAATGGAGAAAAACTGTTTTTT
-,TRBV11-2,-,TRBJ2-2,CASSSRGSWSGELFF,TGTGCCAGCAGCTCAAGGGGGAGTTGGTCCGGGGAGCTGTTTTTT
-,TRBV4-3,-,TRBJ1-5,CASSQGIQAWAAQPQHF,TGCGCCAGCAGCCAGGGGATACAGGCCTGGGCTGCCCAGCCCCAGCATTTT
TRBD1,TRBV10-3,-,TRBJ1-2,CAISRDSSNYGYTF,TGTGCCATCAGTCGGGACAGTTCTAACTATGGCTACACCTTC
-,TRBV6-5,once,TRBJ2-7,CASSYGPSAEQYF,TGTGCCAGCAGTTACGGACCTAGCGCCGAGCAGTACTTC
-,TRBV27,few,TRBJ2-7,CASSAAGNYEQYF,TGTGCCAGCAGTGCCGCAGGGAACTACGAGCAGTACTTC
TRBD1,TRBV6-1,-,TRBJ2-7,CASSGPSGTGGFWEQYF,TGTGCCAGCAGTGGACCGTCGGGGACAGGGGGCTTCTGGGAGCAGTACTTC
TRBD1,TRBV7-8,-,TRBJ1-6,CASSRTGGLSNSPLHF,TGTGCCAGCAGCCGGACAGGGGGCCTGTCTAATTCACCCCTCCACTTT
-,TRBV9,-,TRBJ2-7,CASSVDPTGDSYEQYF,TGTGCCAGCAGCGTAGACCCGACGGGGGACTCCTACGAGCAGTACTTC
-,TRBV5-4,-,TRBJ1-2,CASSSLDISAYGYTF,TGTGCCAGCAGCTCGTTGGACATCTCCGCTTATGGCTACACCTTC
-,TRBV9,-,TRBJ2-1,CASSPTWWRGGGNEQFF,TGTGCCAGCAGTCCTACTTGGTGGAGGGGGGGCGGCAATGAGCAGTTCTTC
-,TRBV10-3,-,TRBJ1-5,CAISEEGGPNQPQHF,TGTGCCATCAGTGAAGAGGGAGGCCCAAATCAGCCCCAGCATTTT
-,TRBV4-3,-,TRBJ2-2,CASSQKAQSGTGELFF,TGCGCCAGCAGCCAAAAAGCCCAGTCGGGCACCGGGGAGCTGTTTTTT
TRBD2,TRBV9,-,TRBJ2-3,CASSVAPGLAADTQYF,TGTGCCAGCAGCGTAGCCCCGGGACTAGCTGCAGATACGCAGTATTTT
-,TRBV7-9,few,TRBJ1-1,CASSFGIGRGTTEAFF,TGTGCCAGCAGCTTCGGGATAGGGAGGGGAACCACTGAAGCTTTCTTT
TRBD1,TRBV19,-,TRBJ1-1,CASSLTGGLTEAFF,TGTGCCAGTAGCTTGACAGGGGGCCTCACTGAAGCTTTCTTT
TRBD2,TRBV4-1,-,TRBJ2-1,CASSPRAGGAGNEQFF,TGCGCCAGCAGCCCCCGGGCGGGGGGCGCGGGCAATGAGCAGTTCTTC
TRBD1,TRBV15,-,TRBJ1-2,CATSTRGLAGYGYTF,TGTGCCACCAGCACCAGGGGGCTCGCGGGATATGGCTACACCTTC
-,TRBV2,-,TRBJ1-1,CASSPQGFGEAFF,TGTGCCAGCTCCCCCCAGGGGTTTGGTGAAGCTTTCTTT